This T cell receptor beta chain is drawn from a study of naive CD8 T cells in extremely preterm neonates. Study results and limitations: Relative to older groups, preterm infants had shorter, less trimmed CDR3s with fewer N additions.

The data were produced by immunoSEQ multiplex PCR, yet TCRdb's version contains in-frame clones alone and is incomplete. Of tens of thousands of clones in the sample, approximately 88% were seen once. The CDR3 is 14 amino acids. Between the trimmed V and J ends, which lost 4 bases and 7 bases, there was a span of 11 bases. Germline V CDR1 and CDR2: LGHNA, YSLEER. About this clone: What it binds is unknown.

Extremely preterm deliveries at roughly 23-27 weeks of gestation provided the preterm samples. Mothers with known HIV infection were excluded. Sorting kept Annexin V-negative CD3+CD8+CD45RA+CCR7+ naive T cells. The sequence was collected from a boy who was born preterm. Sample: naive CD8+ T cells from cord blood. The V gene is TRBV4-3, the J gene TRBJ1-6; D is uncertain. CDR3 DNA sequence: TGCGCCAGCAGCCGCGACCCCGGGAATTCACCCCTCCACTTT. Its translation is CASSRDPGNSPLHF.